This TCR beta chain was retrieved from a study of blood T cells in healthy people across ages. This clonotype appeared a few times. Alongside a J-beta primer mix, a sample-barcoded 5' primer served in a second PCR lasting about 6 to 11 cycles. All cDNA molecules were each tagged by a template-switch adaptor with 12 random nucleotides. Each CDR3 protein gets one entry after TCRdb re-called the 5' RACE reads with MiXCR. The data hold some 1.6 million distinct CDR3 sequences, with around 36% observed a single time. This CDR3 has 13 amino acids. With 7 bases removed from V and 3 bases from J, the gap between germline ends came to 12 bases.

The chain couples TRBV12-3 or TRBV12-4 to TRBJ2-5; D perhaps matches TRBD1 (5 bases). Material: blood. This sequence originates from a woman aged 25 to 39 in good health. Here the CDR3 DNA reads TGTGCCAGCACCATAGGGGCAGAAGAGACCCAGTACTTC. Encoded protein: CASTIGAEETQYF.